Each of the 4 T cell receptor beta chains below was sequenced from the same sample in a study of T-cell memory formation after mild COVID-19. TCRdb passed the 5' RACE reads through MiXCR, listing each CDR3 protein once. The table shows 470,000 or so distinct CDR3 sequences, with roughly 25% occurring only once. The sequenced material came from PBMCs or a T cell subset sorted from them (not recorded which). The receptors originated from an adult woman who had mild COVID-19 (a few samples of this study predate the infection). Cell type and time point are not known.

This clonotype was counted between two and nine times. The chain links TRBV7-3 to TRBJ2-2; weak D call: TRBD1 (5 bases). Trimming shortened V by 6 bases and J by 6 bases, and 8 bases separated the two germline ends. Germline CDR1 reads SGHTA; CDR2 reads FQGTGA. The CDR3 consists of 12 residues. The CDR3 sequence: CASSQGPGELFF. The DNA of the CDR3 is TGTGCCAGCAGTCAGGGTCCCGGGGAGCTGTTTTTT.

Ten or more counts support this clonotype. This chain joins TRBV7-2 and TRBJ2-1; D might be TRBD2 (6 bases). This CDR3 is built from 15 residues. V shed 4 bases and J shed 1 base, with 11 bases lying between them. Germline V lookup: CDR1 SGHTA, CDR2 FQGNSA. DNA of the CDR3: TGTGCCAGCAGCTCGACCCGGGGGTCCTACAATGAGCAGTTCTTC. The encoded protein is CASSSTRGSYNEQFF.

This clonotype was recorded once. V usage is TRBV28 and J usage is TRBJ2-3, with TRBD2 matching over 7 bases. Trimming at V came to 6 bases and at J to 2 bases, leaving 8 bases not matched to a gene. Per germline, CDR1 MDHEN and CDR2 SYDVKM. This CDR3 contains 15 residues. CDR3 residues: CASRGEGHDTDTQYF. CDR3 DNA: TGTGCCAGCAGGGGGGAGGGCCATGACACAGATACGCAGTATTTT.

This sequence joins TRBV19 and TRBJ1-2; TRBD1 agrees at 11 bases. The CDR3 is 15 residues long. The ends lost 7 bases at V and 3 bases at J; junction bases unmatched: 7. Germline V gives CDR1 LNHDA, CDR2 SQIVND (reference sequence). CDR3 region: CASTGTGGADYGYTF. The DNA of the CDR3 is TGTGCCAGTACCGGGACAGGGGGGGCGGACTATGGCTACACCTTC.